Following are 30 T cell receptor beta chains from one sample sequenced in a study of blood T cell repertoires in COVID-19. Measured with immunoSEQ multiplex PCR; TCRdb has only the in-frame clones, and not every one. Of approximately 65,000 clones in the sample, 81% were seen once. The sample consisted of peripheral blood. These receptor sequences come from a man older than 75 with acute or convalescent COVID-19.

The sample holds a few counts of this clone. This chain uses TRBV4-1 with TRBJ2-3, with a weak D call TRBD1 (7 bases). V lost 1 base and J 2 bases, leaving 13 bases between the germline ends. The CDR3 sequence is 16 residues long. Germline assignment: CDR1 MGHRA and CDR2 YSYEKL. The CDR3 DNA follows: TGCGCCAGCAGCCAAGTTGGAGGGACAGTCACAGATACGCAGTATTTT. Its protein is CASSQVGGTVTDTQYF.

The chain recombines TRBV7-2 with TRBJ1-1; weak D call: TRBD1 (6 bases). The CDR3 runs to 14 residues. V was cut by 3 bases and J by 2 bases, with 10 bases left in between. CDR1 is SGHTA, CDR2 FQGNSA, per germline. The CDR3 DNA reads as TGTGCCAGCAGCTTTTCAGGGGTTAACACTGAAGCTTTCTTT. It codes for CASSFSGVNTEAFF.

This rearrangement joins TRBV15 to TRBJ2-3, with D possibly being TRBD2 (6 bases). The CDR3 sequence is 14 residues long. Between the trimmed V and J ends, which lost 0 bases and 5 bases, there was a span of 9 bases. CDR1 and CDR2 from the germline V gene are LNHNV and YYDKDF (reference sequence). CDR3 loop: CATSRDLAIDTQYF. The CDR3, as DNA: TGTGCCACCAGCAGAGATCTAGCGATAGATACGCAGTATTTT.

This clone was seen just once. DNA of the CDR3: TGTGCCAGCAGTCTGACAGGGGAGTCAGATACGCAGTATTTT. Residues: CASSLTGESDTQYF. The gene calls are TRBV2 and TRBJ2-3; 8 positions match TRBD1. The CDR3 has 14 amino acids. The germline gives CDR1 SNHLY, CDR2 FYNNEI. The ends lost 5 bases at V and 4 bases at J; junction bases unmatched: 5.

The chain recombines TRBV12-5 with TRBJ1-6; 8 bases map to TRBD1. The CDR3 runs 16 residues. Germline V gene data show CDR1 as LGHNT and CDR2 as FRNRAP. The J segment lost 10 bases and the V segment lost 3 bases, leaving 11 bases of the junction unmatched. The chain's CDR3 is CASGLGTGEGRSPLHF. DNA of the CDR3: TGTGCTAGTGGTTTAGGGACAGGCGAGGGCCGGTCACCCCTCCACTTT.

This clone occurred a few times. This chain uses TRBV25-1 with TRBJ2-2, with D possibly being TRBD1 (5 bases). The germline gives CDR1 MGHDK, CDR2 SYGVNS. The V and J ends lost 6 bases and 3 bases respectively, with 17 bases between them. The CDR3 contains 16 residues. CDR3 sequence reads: CASSDPRVGDTGELFF. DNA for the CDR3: TGTGCCAGCAGCGACCCCCGTGTAGGGGACACCGGGGAGCTGTTTTTT.

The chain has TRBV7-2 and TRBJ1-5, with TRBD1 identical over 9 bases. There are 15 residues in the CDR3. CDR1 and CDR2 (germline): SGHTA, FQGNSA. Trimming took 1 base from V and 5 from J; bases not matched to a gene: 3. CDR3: CASSLGDREHQPQHF. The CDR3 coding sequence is TGTGCCAGCAGCTTAGGGGACAGGGAACATCAGCCCCAGCATTTT. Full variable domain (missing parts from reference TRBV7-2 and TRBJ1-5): GAGVSQSPSNKVTEKGKDVELRCDPISGHTALYWYRQSLGQGLEFLIYFQGNSAPDKSGLPSDRFSAERTGGSVSTLTIQRTQQEDSAVYLCASSLGDREHQPQHFGDGTRLSIL.

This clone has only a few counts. CDR3 loop: CASSLGQANYGYTF. The DNA of the CDR3 is TGCGCCAGCAGCTTGGGACAGGCTAACTATGGCTACACCTTC. This sequence joins TRBV5-1 and TRBJ1-2, with D tentatively TRBD1 (6 bases). Per germline, CDR1 SGHRS and CDR2 YFSETQ. This CDR3 has 14 residues. V was shortened by 0 bases and J by 0 bases, with 6 bases between the two germline ends.

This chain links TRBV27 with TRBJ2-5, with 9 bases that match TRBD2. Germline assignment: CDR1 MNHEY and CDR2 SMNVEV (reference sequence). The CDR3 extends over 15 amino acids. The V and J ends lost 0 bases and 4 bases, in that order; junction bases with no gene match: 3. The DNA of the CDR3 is TGTGCCAGCAGTTTATCGGGACTAGCCCGAGAGACCCAGTACTTC. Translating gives CASSLSGLARETQYF.

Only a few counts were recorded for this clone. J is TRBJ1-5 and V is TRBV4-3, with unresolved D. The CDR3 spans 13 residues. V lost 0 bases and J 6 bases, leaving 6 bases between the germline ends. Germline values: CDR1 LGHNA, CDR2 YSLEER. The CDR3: CASSQDLIQPQHF. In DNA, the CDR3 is TGCGCCAGCAGCCAAGATTTAATTCAGCCCCAGCATTTT.

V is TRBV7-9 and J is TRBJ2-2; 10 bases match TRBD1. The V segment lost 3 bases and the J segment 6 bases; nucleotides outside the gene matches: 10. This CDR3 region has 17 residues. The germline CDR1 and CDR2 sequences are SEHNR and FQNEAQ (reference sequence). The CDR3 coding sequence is TGTGCCAGCAGCTTCTGGACCCAGACAGGGGGCTCCGGGGAGCTGTTTTTT. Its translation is CASSFWTQTGGSGELFF.

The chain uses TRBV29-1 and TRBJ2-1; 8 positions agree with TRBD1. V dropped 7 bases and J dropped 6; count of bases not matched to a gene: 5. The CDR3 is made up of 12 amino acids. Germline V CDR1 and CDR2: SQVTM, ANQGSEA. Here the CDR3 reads CSGQGNVNEQFF. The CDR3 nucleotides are TGCAGCGGACAGGGGAATGTCAATGAGCAGTTCTTC.

For the CDR3, the DNA is TGTGCCAGCTCAGGGGCCGGAGGGGAGACCCAGTACTTC. Residues: CASSGAGGETQYF. The V gene is TRBV18, the J gene TRBJ2-5; tentatively, D is TRBD2 (6 bases). The CDR3 is 13 amino acids. The germline V gene has CDR1 KGHSH and CDR2 LQKENI. V was pared by 5 bases and J by 5 bases, with 12 bases between.

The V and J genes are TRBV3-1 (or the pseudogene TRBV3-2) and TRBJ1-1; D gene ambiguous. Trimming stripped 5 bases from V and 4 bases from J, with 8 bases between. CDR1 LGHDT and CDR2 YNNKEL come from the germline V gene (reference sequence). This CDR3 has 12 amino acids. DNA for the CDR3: TGTGCCAGCAGCTACGAGTTCACTGAAGCTTTCTTT. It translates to CASSYEFTEAFF.

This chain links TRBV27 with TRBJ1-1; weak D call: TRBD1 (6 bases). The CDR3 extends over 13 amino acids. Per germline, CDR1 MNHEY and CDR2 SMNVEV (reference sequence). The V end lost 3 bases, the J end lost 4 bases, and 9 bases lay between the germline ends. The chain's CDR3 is CASSFNRATEAFF. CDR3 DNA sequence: TGTGCCAGCAGTTTTAACAGGGCCACTGAAGCTTTCTTT.

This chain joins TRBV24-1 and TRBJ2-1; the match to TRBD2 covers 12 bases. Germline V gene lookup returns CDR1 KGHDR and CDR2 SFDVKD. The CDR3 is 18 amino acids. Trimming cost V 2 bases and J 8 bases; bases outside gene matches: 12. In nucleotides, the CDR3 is TGTGCCACCAGTGATTCCCGCCCAACTAGCGGGAGGTTAGATGAGCAGTTCTTC. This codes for CATSDSRPTSGRLDEQFF.

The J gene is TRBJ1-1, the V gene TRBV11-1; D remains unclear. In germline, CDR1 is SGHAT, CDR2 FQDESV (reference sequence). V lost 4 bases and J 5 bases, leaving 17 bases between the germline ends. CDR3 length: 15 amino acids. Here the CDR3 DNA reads TGTGCCAGCAGCTCCCGGACTGTTTTCGAAACTGAAGCTTTCTTT. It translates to CASSSRTVFETEAFF.

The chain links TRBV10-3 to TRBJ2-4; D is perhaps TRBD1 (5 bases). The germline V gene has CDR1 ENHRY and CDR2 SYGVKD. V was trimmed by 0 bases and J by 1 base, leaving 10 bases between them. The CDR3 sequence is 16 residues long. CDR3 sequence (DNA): TGTGCCATCAGTGAGTCAGGGGCCGGGGCCAAAAACATTCAGTACTTC. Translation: CAISESGAGAKNIQYF.

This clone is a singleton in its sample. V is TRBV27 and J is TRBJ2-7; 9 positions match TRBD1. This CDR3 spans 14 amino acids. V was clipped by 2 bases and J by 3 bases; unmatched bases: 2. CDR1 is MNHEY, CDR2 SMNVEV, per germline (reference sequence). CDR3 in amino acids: CASSLGQGLYEQYF. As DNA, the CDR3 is TGTGCCAGCAGTTTAGGACAGGGGCTCTACGAGCAGTACTTC.

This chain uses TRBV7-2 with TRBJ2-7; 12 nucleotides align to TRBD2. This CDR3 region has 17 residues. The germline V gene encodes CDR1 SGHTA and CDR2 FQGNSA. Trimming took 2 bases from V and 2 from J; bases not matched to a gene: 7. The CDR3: CASSLRLAGERAYEQYF. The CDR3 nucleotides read TGTGCCAGCAGCTTAAGACTAGCGGGAGAAAGGGCCTACGAGCAGTACTTC.

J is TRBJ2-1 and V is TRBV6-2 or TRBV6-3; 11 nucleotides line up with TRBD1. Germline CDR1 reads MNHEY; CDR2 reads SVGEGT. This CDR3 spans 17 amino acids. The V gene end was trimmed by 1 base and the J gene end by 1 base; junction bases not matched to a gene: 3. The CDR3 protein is CASSYWDRGTSYNEQFF. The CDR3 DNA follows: TGTGCCAGCAGTTACTGGGACAGGGGGACGTCCTACAATGAGCAGTTCTTC.

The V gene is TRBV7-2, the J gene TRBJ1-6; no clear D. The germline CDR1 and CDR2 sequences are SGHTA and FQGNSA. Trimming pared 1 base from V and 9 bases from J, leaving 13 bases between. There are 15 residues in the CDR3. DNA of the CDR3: TGTGCCAGCAGCTTAGGCGGCAGTTTCAGTTCACCCCTCCACTTT. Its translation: CASSLGGSFSSPLHF.

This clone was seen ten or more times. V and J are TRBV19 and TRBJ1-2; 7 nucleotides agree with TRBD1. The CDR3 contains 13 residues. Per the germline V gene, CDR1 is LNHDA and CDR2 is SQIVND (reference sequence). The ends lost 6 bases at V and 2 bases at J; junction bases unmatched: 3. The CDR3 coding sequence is TGTGCCAGTAGGGAGGACAGGAACTATGGCTACACCTTC. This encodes CASREDRNYGYTF.

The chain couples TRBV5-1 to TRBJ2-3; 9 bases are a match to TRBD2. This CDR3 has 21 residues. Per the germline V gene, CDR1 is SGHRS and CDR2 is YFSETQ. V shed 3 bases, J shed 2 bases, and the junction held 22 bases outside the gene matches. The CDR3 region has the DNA TGCGCCAGCAGCTGGCCCCCCTTGGGGTTGCGGGGGGGAAATCCCACAGATACGCAGTATTTT. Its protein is CASSWPPLGLRGGNPTDTQYF.

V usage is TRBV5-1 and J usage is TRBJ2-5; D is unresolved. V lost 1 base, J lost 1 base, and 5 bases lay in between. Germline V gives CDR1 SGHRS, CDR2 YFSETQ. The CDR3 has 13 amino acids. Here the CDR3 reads CASSLQFQETQYF. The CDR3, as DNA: TGCGCCAGCAGCTTGCAATTCCAAGAGACCCAGTACTTC.

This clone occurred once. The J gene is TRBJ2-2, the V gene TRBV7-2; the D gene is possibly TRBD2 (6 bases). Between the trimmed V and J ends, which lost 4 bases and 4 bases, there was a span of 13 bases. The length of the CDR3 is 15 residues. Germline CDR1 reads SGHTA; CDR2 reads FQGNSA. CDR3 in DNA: TGTGCCAGCAGCTCGACTAGTCTTGGCACCGGGGAGCTGTTTTTT. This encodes CASSSTSLGTGELFF.

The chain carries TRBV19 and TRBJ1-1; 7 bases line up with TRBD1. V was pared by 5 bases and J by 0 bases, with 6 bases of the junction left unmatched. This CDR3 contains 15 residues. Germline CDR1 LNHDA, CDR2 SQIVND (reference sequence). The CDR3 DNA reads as TGTGCCAGTAGTGTGGGACAGAGAATGAACACTGAAGCTTTCTTT. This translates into CASSVGQRMNTEAFF.

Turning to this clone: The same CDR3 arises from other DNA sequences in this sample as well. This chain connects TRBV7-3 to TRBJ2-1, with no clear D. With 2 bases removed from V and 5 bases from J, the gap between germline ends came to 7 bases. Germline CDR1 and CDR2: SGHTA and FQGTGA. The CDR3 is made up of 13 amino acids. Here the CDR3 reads CASSLSVDNEQFF. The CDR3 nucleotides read TGTGCCAGCAGCTTATCCGTCGACAATGAGCAGTTCTTC.

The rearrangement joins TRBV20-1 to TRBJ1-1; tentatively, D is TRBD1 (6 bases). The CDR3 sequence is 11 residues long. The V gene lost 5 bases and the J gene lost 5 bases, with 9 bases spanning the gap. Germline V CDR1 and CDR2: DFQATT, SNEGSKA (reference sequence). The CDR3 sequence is CSALGGTEAFF. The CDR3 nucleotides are TGCAGTGCTTTAGGGGGAACTGAAGCTTTCTTT.

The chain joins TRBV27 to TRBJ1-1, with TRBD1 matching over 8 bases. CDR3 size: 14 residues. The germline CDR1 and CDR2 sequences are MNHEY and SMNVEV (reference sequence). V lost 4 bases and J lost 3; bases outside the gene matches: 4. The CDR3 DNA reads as TGTGCCAGCAGTTACGGACAGGGCGACACTGAAGCTTTCTTT. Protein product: CASSYGQGDTEAFF.